The 29 T cell receptor beta chains given below trace back to one sample, sequenced in a study of OX40 agonist ivuxolimab in advanced cancers. The protocol was immunoSEQ multiplex PCR, while the TCRdb copy is restricted to in-frame clones and leaves out a portion. The sample has roughly 48,000 clones, about 88% seen once. The sequenced sample was CD4+ or CD8+ T cells sorted from blood, obtained in a trial of the OX40 agonist ivuxolimab. These receptors were obtained from an adult with an advanced solid tumor such as melanoma, head and neck, liver or kidney cancer.

The V and J genes are TRBV4-3 and TRBJ2-3, with TRBD2 identical over 7 bases. The V gene's germline CDR1 is LGHNA and CDR2 YSLEER. V dropped 1 base and J dropped 6; count of bases not matched to a gene: 16. The CDR3 has 18 residues. The chain's CDR3 is CASSQGAQVAGVSDTQYF. The CDR3 DNA reads as TGCGCCAGCAGCCAAGGGGCCCAGGTTGCGGGAGTTTCCGATACGCAGTATTTT.

V and J are TRBV2 and TRBJ2-1; 8 bases line up with TRBD1. CDR1 and CDR2 from the germline V gene are SNHLY and FYNNEI. Germline trimming cut 4 bases from V and 4 bases from J; bases unmatched to any gene: 6. CDR3 length: 15 residues. The CDR3 loop is CASSGSGGAYNEQFF. The DNA for the CDR3 is TGTGCCAGCAGTGGATCAGGGGGCGCATACAATGAGCAGTTCTTC.

The J gene is TRBJ2-5, the V gene TRBV28, with 9 positions matching TRBD2. V was clipped by 5 bases and J by 3 bases; unmatched bases: 7. The CDR3 is made up of 15 amino acids. Germline V gene lookup returns CDR1 MDHEN and CDR2 SYDVKM. CDR3 in DNA: TGTGCCAGCAGTCTAGCGGGGCTGTCTAAAGAGACCCAGTACTTC. Translating gives CASSLAGLSKETQYF.

This clone was detected only a few times. The gene calls are TRBV7-9 and TRBJ1-5, with a weak D call TRBD1 (6 bases). Trimming removed 5 bases at V and 2 bases at J, with 13 bases between. Germline V gene lookup returns CDR1 SEHNR and CDR2 FQNEAQ (reference sequence). The CDR3 contains 15 residues. The CDR3 sequence is CASSTGLLGNQPQHF. Here the CDR3 DNA reads TGTGCCAGCAGCACAGGGCTGTTGGGCAATCAGCCCCAGCATTTT.

This chain uses TRBV10-3 with TRBJ2-2; tentatively, D is TRBD1 (6 bases). The CDR3 totals 15 residues. V was shortened by 3 bases and J by 4 bases, with 12 bases between the two germline ends. Germline values: CDR1 ENHRY, CDR2 SYGVKD. The CDR3 region has the DNA TGTGCCATCAGTGAAGGAACAGGGAGCACCGGGGAGCTGTTTTTT. Translated: CAISEGTGSTGELFF.

V usage is TRBV7-3 and J usage is TRBJ2-1; 8 nucleotides agree with TRBD2. Looked up from germline, CDR1 is SGHTA and CDR2 is FQGTGA. With V trimmed by 4 bases and J by 14 bases, 10 bases remained unmatched. The CDR3 spans 13 residues. CDR3: CASSSGRLASKFF. As DNA, the CDR3 is TGTGCCAGCAGCTCAGGCCGACTAGCGTCAAAGTTCTTC.

This chain joins TRBV19 and TRBJ2-3; 9 bases line up with TRBD2. This CDR3 contains 16 residues. Losses at the gene ends were 1 base for V and 4 bases for J; bases not matched to a gene: 6. The germline CDR1 and CDR2 sequences are LNHDA and SQIVND (reference sequence). The CDR3 reads CASSIASGGSADTQYF. The CDR3 region has the DNA TGTGCCAGTAGTATAGCGAGCGGGGGGTCTGCAGATACGCAGTATTTT.

The chain couples TRBV30 to TRBJ1-3; D is possibly TRBD1 (5 bases). The CDR3 length is 12 residues. Trimming stripped 0 bases from V and 7 bases from J, with 7 bases between. Per germline, CDR1 GTSNPN and CDR2 SVGIG (reference sequence). In DNA, the CDR3 is TGTGCCTGGAGTGTACCAGGGAACACCATATATTTT. Protein sequence: CAWSVPGNTIYF.

The rearrangement links TRBV25-1 to TRBJ2-7, with 7 positions matching TRBD1. CDR1 and CDR2 from the germline V gene are MGHDK and SYGVNS. The CDR3 is made up of 17 amino acids. With V trimmed by 4 bases and J by 3 bases, 15 bases remained unmatched. CDR3 coding DNA: TGTGCCAGCAGTGGAACCCCAGGGGGACAGTCCCTCTACGAGCAGTACTTC. Translated: CASSGTPGGQSLYEQYF.

The genes are TRBV7-8 and TRBJ2-1, with 11 bases aligning to TRBD2. J was trimmed by 7 bases and V by 4 bases; bases with no gene match: 12. In germline, CDR1 is SGHVS, CDR2 FQNEAQ. The CDR3 loop spans 17 amino acids. The CDR3 DNA reads TGTGCCAGCAGCTCTACTAGCGGGGGCCCCCCGCCGAATGAGCAGTTCTTC. Its translation is CASSSTSGGPPPNEQFF.

The chain is built from TRBV27 and TRBJ2-1, with 11 bases identical to TRBD2. CDR1 and CDR2 (germline): MNHEY, SMNVEV (reference sequence). Trimming took 2 bases from V and 6 from J; bases not matched to a gene: 12. The CDR3 covers 18 residues. CDR3 bases: TGTGCCAGCAGTTTAACCCCTTTTAGCGGGAGGGCCCTCAATGAGCAGTTCTTC. It codes for CASSLTPFSGRALNEQFF.

The chain combines TRBV10-3 with TRBJ2-7, with D hard to call. CDR1 and CDR2 from the germline V gene are ENHRY and SYGVKD. CDR3 size: 13 residues. V was pared by 2 bases and J by 3 bases, with 8 bases between. CDR3 residues: CAISEPGGYEQYF. In nucleotides, the CDR3 is TGTGCCATCAGTGAGCCCGGCGGCTACGAGCAGTACTTC.

The chain has TRBV18 and TRBJ2-4, with D possibly matching TRBD1 (5 bases). CDR1 is KGHSH, CDR2 LQKENI, per germline. The CDR3 extends over 13 amino acids. Trimming pared 2 bases from V and 8 bases from J, leaving 10 bases between. CDR3 nucleotide sequence: TGTGCCAGCTCACCAGGGGAAGGGGACATTCAGTACTTC. Translated, it gives CASSPGEGDIQYF. The variable domain in full, completed from reference TRBV18 and TRBJ2-4, reads NAGVMQNPRHLVRRRGQEARLRCSPMKGHSHVYWYRQLPEEGLKFMVYLQKENIIDESGMPKERFSAEFPKEGPSILRIQQVVRGDSAAYFCASSPGEGDIQYFGAGTRLSVL.

The chain recombines TRBV7-8 with TRBJ2-7; no clear D gene. This CDR3 is 12 amino acids long. Germline CDR1 and CDR2: SGHVS and FQNEAQ. The V end lost 5 bases, the J end lost 3 bases, and 8 bases lay between the germline ends. The CDR3 protein is CASSTQDYEQYF. Written as DNA, the CDR3 is TGTGCCAGCAGCACACAAGACTACGAGCAGTACTTC. Variable domain in full (rest from reference TRBV7-8 and TRBJ2-7): GAGVSQSPRYKVAKRGQDVALRCDPISGHVSLFWYQQALGQGPEFLTYFQNEAQLDKSGLPSDRFFAERPEGSVSTLKIQRTQQEDSAVYLCASSTQDYEQYFGPGTRLTVT.

The chain is built from TRBV6-5 and TRBJ1-5; D is possibly TRBD1 (5 bases). Germline assignment: CDR1 MNHEY and CDR2 SVGAGI. V lost 2 bases to trimming and J lost 6 bases, with 11 bases between them. The CDR3 totals 14 residues. CDR3 in amino acids: CASSYGGIGQPQHF. In DNA form, the CDR3 reads TGTGCCAGCAGTTACGGGGGGATTGGTCAGCCCCAGCATTTT.

The chain links TRBV19 to TRBJ2-1; 9 nucleotides agree with TRBD1. CDR3 length equals 14 residues. Germline values: CDR1 LNHDA, CDR2 SQIVND (reference sequence). With V trimmed by 7 bases and J by 9 bases, 10 bases remained unmatched. CDR3 in DNA: TGTGCCAGTAAGCTGGGACAGGGATTCAGTGAGCAGTTCTTC. It translates to CASKLGQGFSEQFF.

The chain uses TRBV11-2 and TRBJ2-1, with D hard to call. The CDR3 runs to 13 residues. With 1 base removed from V and 7 bases from J, the gap between germline ends came to 8 bases. Germline V gene sequence: CDR1 SGHAT, CDR2 FQNNGV. Here the CDR3 reads CASSLVGQNEQFF. The CDR3 DNA reads TGTGCCAGCAGCTTAGTTGGGCAGAATGAGCAGTTCTTC.

The CDR3 here is CASSLGGIEQYF. The CDR3, as DNA: TGCGCCAGCAGCCTCGGGGGTATCGAGCAGTACTTC. V is TRBV5-1 and J is TRBJ2-7; tentatively, D is TRBD2 (6 bases). The CDR3 is 12 amino acids. The ends were cut back, 4 bases at V and 6 bases at J, with 11 bases in the middle. Germline V gene lookup returns CDR1 SGHRS and CDR2 YFSETQ.

A few counts support this clone. The chain is built from TRBV11-2 and TRBJ1-1; TRBD1 might be the D (5 bases). CDR3 length equals 15 residues. Germline V gene data show CDR1 as SGHAT and CDR2 as FQNNGV. The V end lost 3 bases, the J end lost 4 bases, and 15 bases lay between the germline ends. The CDR3 DNA sequence: TGTGCCAGCAGCTTGTCGGGGGTCGCGGTCACTGAAGCTTTCTTT. Protein sequence: CASSLSGVAVTEAFF. Combining the CDR3 with reference TRBV11-2 and TRBJ1-1 gives the whole variable domain EAGVAQSPRYKIIEKRQSVAFWCNPISGHATLYWYQQILGQGPKLLIQFQNNGVVDDSQLPKDRFSAERLKGVDSTLKIQPAKLEDSAVYLCASSLSGVAVTEAFFGQGTRLTVV.

The chain recombines TRBV2 with TRBJ2-3, with TRBD2 as a possible D gene (5 bases). The V and J ends lost 6 bases and 6 bases respectively, with 19 bases between them. Germline V CDR1 and CDR2: SNHLY, FYNNEI. This CDR3 contains 15 residues. The CDR3 nucleotides read TGTGCCAGCAGCGCCTCGACGGGGTTCACCGATACGCAGTATTTT. Protein: CASSASTGFTDTQYF.

This clone occurred once. This rearrangement joins TRBV11-2 to TRBJ2-5; D is tentatively TRBD1 or TRBD2 (5 bases each). The DNA end is more similar to TRBJ2-7, so the J call may be wrong. CDR1 and CDR2 from the germline V gene are SGHAT and FQNNGV. The CDR3 contains 16 residues. In DNA form, the CDR3 reads TGTGCCAGCAGCTTAGATTCAGGGAGTGGCAGCTACGAGCAGTACTTC. Encoded protein: CASSLDSGSGSYEQYF.

This clone was seen more than once but under ten times. This chain links TRBV28 with TRBJ2-3; D possibly corresponds to TRBD2 (5 bases). The V and J ends lost 6 bases and 2 bases respectively, with 15 bases between them. Looked up from germline, CDR1 is MDHEN and CDR2 is SYDVKM. The CDR3 loop spans 15 amino acids. CDR3 region: CASSHGLANTDTQYF. In DNA form, the CDR3 reads TGTGCCAGCAGCCATGGACTGGCCAACACAGATACGCAGTATTTT. Full variable domain (remainder filled in from reference TRBV28 and TRBJ2-3): DVKVTQSSRYLVKRTGEKVFLECVQDMDHENMFWYRQDPGLGLRLIYFSYDVKMKEKGDIPEGYSVSREKKERFSLILESASTNQTSMYLCASSHGLANTDTQYFGPGTRLTVL.

This chain connects TRBV14 to TRBJ1-1, with unresolved D. V dropped 3 bases and J dropped 1 base, with 6 bases sitting between them. Germline loops: CDR1 SGHDN, CDR2 FVKESK. This CDR3 has 13 amino acids. The CDR3 region is CASSQGSNTEAFF. The CDR3 nucleotides are TGTGCCAGCAGCCAGGGGTCGAACACTGAAGCTTTCTTT.

The chain couples TRBV19 to TRBJ1-5; D unclear. Germline V CDR1 and CDR2: LNHDA, SQIVND (reference sequence). The CDR3 totals 17 residues. V was pared by 3 bases and J by 0 bases, with 15 bases between. CDR3 in amino acids: CASSITSPRYSNQPQHF. CDR3 nucleotides: TGTGCCAGTAGTATCACATCGCCAAGATATAGCAATCAGCCCCAGCATTTT.

The chain employs TRBV19 and TRBJ1-5, with D tentatively TRBD1 (5 bases). V lost 3 bases, J lost 9 bases, and 9 bases lay in between. The CDR3 covers 12 residues. Germline V gene data show CDR1 as LNHDA and CDR2 as SQIVND (reference sequence). CDR3 coding DNA: TGTGCCAGTAGTATGACGGGGCGGCCCCAGCATTTT. This sequence encodes CASSMTGRPQHF.

The chain has TRBV18 and TRBJ1-5, with unresolved D. V was clipped by 3 bases and J by 3 bases, with 9 bases between them. Germline CDR1 KGHSH, CDR2 LQKENI. This CDR3 region has 14 residues. The CDR3 coding sequence is TGTGCCAGCTCACCTGAAAGGGACAATCAGCCCCAGCATTTT. As protein: CASSPERDNQPQHF.

This clone was detected only a few times. The chain combines TRBV5-6 with TRBJ1-1; possible D gene TRBD1, 6 bases. The CDR3 is made up of 15 amino acids. Germline V CDR1 and CDR2: SGHDT, YYEEEE. The germline V and J ends were trimmed by 4 bases and 3 bases, with 16 bases remaining between them. The CDR3 reads CASSRFGGADTEAFF. CDR3 in DNA: TGTGCCAGCAGCAGATTCGGGGGCGCGGACACTGAAGCTTTCTTT.

This clone was counted only a few times. The J gene is TRBJ1-1, the V gene TRBV19, with TRBD1 as a possible D gene (6 bases). The germline CDR1 and CDR2 sequences are LNHDA and SQIVND (reference sequence). Trimming left V 7 bases short and J 1 base short, with 10 bases between. The CDR3 is 13 amino acids. CDR3 sequence (DNA): TGTGCCAGTACCACGACAGGGAACACTGAAGCTTTCTTT. This encodes CASTTTGNTEAFF.

This chain links TRBV7-2 with TRBJ2-3, with unresolved D. This CDR3 has 14 residues. Germline CDR1 is SGHTA and CDR2 is FQGNSA. The germline V and J ends were trimmed by 5 bases and 1 base, with 10 bases remaining between them. The CDR3 region is CASSDDLRTDTQYF. The CDR3 nucleotides read TGTGCCAGCAGCGATGATCTCCGCACAGATACGCAGTATTTT.